Reported below is one TCR beta chain. In its sample, this clone was seen a few times. Its antigen remains undetermined. Base qualities are not at hand, and no much larger clone is one base apart. The sample originates from a study of blood T cell repertoires in COVID-19 (TCRdb year 2020). Regarding the study in general: Collaborator samples came from the United States, Italy and Spain and covered acute and convalescent phases of COVID-19. The prospective study material was composed of cDNA or gDNA derived from T cells, B-cell-depleted T cells, or PBMCs. Deeply sampled blood TCRbeta repertoires from subjects exposed to, actively infected with, or recovered from COVID-19 were included in the dataset. The repertoires were released in a freely available public database meant as a resource for research on the immune response to SARS-CoV-2. The samples were drawn from two sources: the first 160 participants of the ongoing ImmuneRACE study, and 1,200 or so subjects contributed by 6 global collaborators. Nearly every sample came with metadata listing a de-identified subject ID, COVID-19 status, age in years and sex. Where available, HLA class I and class II types were obtained from metadata supplied by the sample provider rather than from assay-based typing.

General findings and caveats noted by the study authors: The amount of clinical and demographic metadata varied by source and participant and was provided uncurated.

The immunoSEQ Assay, a bias-controlled multiplex PCR, was used to amplify TCRbeta CDR3 regions from genomic DNA. In the authors' own workflow: The number of nucleated cells in each sample was estimated from the amplification of reference gene primers within the assay. To quantify the absolute abundance of each unique TCRbeta CDR3 rearrangement, sequence reads were collapsed and filtered. For each sample, productive Simpson clonality was calculated by taking the square root of Simpson's diversity index across productive rearrangements. The immuneACCESS repertoire file appears here via TCRdb, limited to in-frame rearrangements. These files lack a portion of the clones; in checked studies, under half of the deficit traces to unresolved V genes, and the cause of the others is not known. The V and J calls and the clone size are those of that table, but D and trimming were determined from the DNA. For this sample the table gives about 220,000 clones, of which approximately 81% were detected only once. Of the sample, less than 6.5% is held by the ten largest clones.

Another Seattle source contributed samples from volunteer blood donors who had recovered from COVID-19. Whole blood was collected in K2EDTA tubes by collaborating institutions according to the institutions' own protocols. For TCRbeta analysis, collaborators shipped samples as frozen whole blood, isolated PBMCs, or DNA extracted from either of those sample types. The sample consisted of peripheral blood. The TCR was taken from a woman aged 55-69 years who had recovered from COVID-19.

The nucleotide sequence is TGTGCCAGCAGCTTAGTAGGGCCTAGCACCGCGTTCTTC. It encodes CASSLVGPSTAFF. The rearranged segments are TRBV13 and TRBJ2-1; TRBD2 might be the D gene, on 5 matching bases. Including the terminal cysteine and phenylalanine, the CDR3 comprises 13 residues. The kept DNA is CDR3 alone, 39 bases in frame from the first base. Relative to germline, V is 1 base shorter and J is 15 bases shorter, with 16 bases between their ends. The germline V gene (reference sequence) provides CDR1 PRHDT and CDR2 FYEKMQ.